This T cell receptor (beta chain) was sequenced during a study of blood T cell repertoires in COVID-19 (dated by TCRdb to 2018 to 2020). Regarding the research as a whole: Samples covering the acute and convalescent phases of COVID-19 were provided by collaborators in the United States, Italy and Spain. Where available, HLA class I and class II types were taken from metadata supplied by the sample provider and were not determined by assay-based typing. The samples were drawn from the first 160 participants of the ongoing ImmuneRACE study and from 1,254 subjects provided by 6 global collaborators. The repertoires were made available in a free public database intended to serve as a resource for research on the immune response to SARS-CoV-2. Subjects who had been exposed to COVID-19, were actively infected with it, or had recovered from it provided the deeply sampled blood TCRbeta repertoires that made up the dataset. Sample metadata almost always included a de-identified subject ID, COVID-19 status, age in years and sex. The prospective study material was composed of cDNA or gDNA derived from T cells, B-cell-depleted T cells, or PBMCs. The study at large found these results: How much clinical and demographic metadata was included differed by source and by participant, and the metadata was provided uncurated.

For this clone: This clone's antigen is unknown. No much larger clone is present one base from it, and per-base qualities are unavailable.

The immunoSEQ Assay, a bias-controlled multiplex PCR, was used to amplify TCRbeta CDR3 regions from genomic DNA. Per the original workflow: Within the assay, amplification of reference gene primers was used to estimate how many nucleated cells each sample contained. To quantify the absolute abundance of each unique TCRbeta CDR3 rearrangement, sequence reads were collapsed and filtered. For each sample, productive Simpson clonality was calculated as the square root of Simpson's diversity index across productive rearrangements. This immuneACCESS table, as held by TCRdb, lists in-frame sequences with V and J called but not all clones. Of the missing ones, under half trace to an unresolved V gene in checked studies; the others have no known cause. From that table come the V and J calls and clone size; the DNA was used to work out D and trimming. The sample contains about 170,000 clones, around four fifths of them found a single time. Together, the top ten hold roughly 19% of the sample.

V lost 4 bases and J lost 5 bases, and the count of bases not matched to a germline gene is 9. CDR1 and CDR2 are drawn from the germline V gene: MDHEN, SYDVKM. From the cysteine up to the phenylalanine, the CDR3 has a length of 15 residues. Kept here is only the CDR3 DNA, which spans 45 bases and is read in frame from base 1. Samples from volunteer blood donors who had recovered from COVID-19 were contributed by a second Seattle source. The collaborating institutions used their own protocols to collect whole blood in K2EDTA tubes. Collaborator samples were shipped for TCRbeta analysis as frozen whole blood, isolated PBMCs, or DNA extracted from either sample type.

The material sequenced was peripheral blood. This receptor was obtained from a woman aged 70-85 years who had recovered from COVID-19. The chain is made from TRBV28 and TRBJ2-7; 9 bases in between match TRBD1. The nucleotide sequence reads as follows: TGTGCCAGCAGTTCAGCCGGGACAGGGTTCAACGAGCAGTACTTC. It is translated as CASSSAGTGFNEQYF. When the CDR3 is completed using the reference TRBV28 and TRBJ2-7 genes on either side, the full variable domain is DVKVTQSSRYLVKRTGEKVFLECVQDMDHENMFWYRQDPGLGLRLIYFSYDVKMKEKGDIPEGYSVSREKKERFSLILESASTNQTSMYLCASSSAGTGFNEQYFGPGTRLTVT.